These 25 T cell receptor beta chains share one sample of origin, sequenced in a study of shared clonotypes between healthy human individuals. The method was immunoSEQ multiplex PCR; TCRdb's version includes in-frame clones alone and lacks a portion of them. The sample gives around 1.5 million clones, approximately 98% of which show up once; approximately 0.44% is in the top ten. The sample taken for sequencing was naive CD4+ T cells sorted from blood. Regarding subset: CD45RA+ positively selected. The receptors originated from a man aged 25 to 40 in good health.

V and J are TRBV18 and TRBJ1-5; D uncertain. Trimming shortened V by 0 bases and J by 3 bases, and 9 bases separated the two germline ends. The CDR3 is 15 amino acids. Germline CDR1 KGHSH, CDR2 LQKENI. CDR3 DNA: TGTGCCAGCTCACCACCTATTCGAGTCAATCAGCCCCAGCATTTT. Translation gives CASSPPIRVNQPQHF. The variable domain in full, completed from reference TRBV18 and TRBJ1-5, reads NAGVMQNPRHLVRRRGQEARLRCSPMKGHSHVYWYRQLPEEGLKFMVYLQKENIIDESGMPKERFSAEFPKEGPSILRIQQVVRGDSAAYFCASSPPIRVNQPQHFGDGTRLSIL.

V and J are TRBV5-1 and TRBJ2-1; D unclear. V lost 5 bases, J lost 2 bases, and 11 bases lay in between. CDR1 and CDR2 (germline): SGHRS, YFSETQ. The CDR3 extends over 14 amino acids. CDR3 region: CASSSRQAYNEQFF. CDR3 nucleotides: TGCGCCAGCAGTTCCAGGCAGGCCTACAATGAGCAGTTCTTC.

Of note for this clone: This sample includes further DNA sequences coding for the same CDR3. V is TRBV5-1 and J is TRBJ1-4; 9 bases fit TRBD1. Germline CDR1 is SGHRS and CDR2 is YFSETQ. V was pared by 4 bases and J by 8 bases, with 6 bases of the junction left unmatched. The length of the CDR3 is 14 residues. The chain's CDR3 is CASSTGQGSEKLFF. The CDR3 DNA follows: TGCGCCAGCAGCACGGGACAGGGTAGCGAAAAACTGTTTTTT.

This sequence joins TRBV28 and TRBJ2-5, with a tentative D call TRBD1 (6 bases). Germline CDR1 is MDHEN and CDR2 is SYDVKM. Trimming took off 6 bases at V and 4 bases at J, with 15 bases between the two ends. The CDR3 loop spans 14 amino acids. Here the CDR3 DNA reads TGTGCCAGCAGGACTACAGGGCGCTTAGAGACCCAGTACTTC. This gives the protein CASRTTGRLETQYF. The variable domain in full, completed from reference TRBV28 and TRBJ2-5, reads DVKVTQSSRYLVKRTGEKVFLECVQDMDHENMFWYRQDPGLGLRLIYFSYDVKMKEKGDIPEGYSVSREKKERFSLILESASTNQTSMYLCASRTTGRLETQYFGPGTRLLVL.

Here the CDR3 reads CASSLAPYKLFF. CDR3 coding DNA: TGTGCCAGCAGCTTAGCGCCCTATAAACTGTTTTTT. V and J are TRBV7-9 and TRBJ1-4; D gene ambiguous. V dropped 0 bases and J dropped 11 bases, with 7 bases sitting between them. Germline V gives CDR1 SEHNR, CDR2 FQNEAQ (reference sequence). This CDR3 contains 12 residues.

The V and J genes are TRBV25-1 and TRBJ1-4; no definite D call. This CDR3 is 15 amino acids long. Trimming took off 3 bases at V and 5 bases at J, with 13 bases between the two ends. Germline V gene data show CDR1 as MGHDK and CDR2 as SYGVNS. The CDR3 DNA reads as TGTGCCAGCAGTGATTTCGTTACGGAGAATGAAAAACTGTTTTTT. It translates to CASSDFVTENEKLFF. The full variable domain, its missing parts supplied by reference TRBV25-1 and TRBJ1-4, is EADIYQTPRYLVIGTGKKITLECSQTMGHDKMYWYQQDPGMELHLIHYSYGVNSTEKGDLSSESTVSRIRTEHFPLTLESARPSHTSQYLCASSDFVTENEKLFFGSGTQLSVL.

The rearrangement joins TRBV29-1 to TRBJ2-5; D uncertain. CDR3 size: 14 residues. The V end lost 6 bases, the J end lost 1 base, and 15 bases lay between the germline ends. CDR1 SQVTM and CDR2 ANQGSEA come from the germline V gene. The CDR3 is CSVREWSVQETQYF. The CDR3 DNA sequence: TGCAGCGTAAGAGAATGGTCAGTCCAAGAGACCCAGTACTTC.

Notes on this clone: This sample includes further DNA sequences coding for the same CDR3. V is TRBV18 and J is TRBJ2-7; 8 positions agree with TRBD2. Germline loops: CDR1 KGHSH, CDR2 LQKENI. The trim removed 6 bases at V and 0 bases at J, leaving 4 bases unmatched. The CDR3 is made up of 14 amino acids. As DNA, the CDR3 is TGTGCCAGCTCCCCCGGACTAGCCTCCTACGAGCAGTACTTC. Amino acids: CASSPGLASYEQYF. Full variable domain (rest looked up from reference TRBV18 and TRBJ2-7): NAGVMQNPRHLVRRRGQEARLRCSPMKGHSHVYWYRQLPEEGLKFMVYLQKENIIDESGMPKERFSAEFPKEGPSILRIQQVVRGDSAAYFCASSPGLASYEQYFGPGTRLTVT.

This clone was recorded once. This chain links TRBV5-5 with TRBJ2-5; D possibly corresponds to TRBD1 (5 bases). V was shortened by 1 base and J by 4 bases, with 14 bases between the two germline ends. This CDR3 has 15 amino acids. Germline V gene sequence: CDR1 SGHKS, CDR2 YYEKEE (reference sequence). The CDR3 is CASSLSSRVTETQYF. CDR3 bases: TGTGCCAGCAGCTTGTCATCCAGGGTTACAGAGACCCAGTACTTC. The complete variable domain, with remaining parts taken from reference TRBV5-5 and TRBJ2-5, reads DAGVTQSPTHLIKTRGQQVTLRCSPISGHKSVSWYQQVLGQGPQFIFQYYEKEERGRGNFPDRFSARQFPNYSSELNVNALLLGDSALYLCASSLSSRVTETQYFGPGTRLLVL.

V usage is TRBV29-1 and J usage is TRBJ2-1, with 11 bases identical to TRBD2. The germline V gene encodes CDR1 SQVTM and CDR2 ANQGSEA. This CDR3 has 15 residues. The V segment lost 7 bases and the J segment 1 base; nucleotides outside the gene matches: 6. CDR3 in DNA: TGCAGCGCCAGACTAGCGGGGCTGTCCTACAATGAGCAGTTCTTC. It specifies CSARLAGLSYNEQFF.

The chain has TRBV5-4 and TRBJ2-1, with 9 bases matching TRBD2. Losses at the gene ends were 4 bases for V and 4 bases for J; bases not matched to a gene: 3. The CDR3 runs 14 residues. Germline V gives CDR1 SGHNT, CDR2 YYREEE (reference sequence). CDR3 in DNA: TGTGCCAGCAGCCGGACTAGCGAATACAATGAGCAGTTCTTC. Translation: CASSRTSEYNEQFF.

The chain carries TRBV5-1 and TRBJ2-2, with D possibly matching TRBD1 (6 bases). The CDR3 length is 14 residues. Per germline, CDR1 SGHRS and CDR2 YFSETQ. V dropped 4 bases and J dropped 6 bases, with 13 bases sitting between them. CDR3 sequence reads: CASSRDTRAGELFF. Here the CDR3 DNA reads TGCGCCAGCAGCAGGGACACGCGGGCCGGGGAGCTGTTTTTT.

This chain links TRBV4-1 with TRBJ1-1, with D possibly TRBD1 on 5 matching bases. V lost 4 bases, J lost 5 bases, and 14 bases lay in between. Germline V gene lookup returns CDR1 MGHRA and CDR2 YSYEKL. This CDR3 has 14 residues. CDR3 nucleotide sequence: TGCGCCAGCAGCCGACCACAGGCCCGGACTGAAGCTTTCTTT. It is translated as CASSRPQARTEAFF.

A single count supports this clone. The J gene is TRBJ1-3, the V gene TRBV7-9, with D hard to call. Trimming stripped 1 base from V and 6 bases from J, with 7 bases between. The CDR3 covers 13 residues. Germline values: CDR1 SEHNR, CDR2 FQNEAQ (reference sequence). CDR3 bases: TGTGCCAGCAGCTTAGATGGACTAAACACCATATATTTT. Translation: CASSLDGLNTIYF. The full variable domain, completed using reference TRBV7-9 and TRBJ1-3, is DTGVSQNPRHKITKRGQNVTFRCDPISEHNRLYWYRQTLGQGPEFLTYFQNEAQLEKSRLLSDRFSAERPKGSFSTLEIQRTEQGDSAMYLCASSLDGLNTIYFGEGSWLTVV.

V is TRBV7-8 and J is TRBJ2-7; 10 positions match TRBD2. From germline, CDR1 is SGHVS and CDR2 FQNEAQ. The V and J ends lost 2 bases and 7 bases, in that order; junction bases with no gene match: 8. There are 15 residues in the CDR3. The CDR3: CASSLKREGPGEQYF. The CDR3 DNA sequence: TGTGCCAGCAGCTTAAAGCGGGAGGGACCTGGGGAGCAGTACTTC.

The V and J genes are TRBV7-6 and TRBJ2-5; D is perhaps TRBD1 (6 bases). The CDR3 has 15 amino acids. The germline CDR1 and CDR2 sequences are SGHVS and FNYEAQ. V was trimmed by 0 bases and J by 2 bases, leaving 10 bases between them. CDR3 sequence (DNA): TGTGCCAGCAGCTTAGCGGGGACAAAACAAGAGACCCAGTACTTC. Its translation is CASSLAGTKQETQYF. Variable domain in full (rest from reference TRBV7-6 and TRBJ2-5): GAGVSQSPRYKVTKRGQDVALRCDPISGHVSLYWYRQALGQGPEFLTYFNYEAQQDKSGLPNDRFSAERPEGSISTLTIQRTEQRDSAMYRCASSLAGTKQETQYFGPGTRLLVL.

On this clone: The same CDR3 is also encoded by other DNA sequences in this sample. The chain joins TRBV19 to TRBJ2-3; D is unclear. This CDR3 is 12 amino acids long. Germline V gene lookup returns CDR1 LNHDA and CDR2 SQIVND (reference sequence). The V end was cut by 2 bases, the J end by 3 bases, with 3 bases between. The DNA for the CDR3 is TGTGCCAGTAGTATACGGACAGATACGCAGTATTTT. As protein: CASSIRTDTQYF. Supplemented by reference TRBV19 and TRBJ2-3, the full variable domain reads DGGITQSPKYLFRKEGQNVTLSCEQNLNHDAMYWYRQDPGQGLRLIYYSQIVNDFQKGDIAEGYSVSREKKESFPLTVTSAQKNPTAFYLCASSIRTDTQYFGPGTRLTVL.

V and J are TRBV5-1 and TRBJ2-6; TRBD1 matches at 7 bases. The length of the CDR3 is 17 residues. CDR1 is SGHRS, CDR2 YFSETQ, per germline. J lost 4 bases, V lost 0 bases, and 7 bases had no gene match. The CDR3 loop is CASSLEGGAGGANVLTF. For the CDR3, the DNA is TGCGCCAGCAGCTTGGAAGGGGGCGCTGGAGGGGCCAACGTCCTGACTTTC.

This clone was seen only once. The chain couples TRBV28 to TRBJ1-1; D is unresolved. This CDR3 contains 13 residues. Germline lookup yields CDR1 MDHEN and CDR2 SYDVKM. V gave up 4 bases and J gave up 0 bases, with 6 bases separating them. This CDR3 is CASSSGMNTEAFF. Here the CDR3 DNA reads TGTGCCAGCAGTTCAGGCATGAACACTGAAGCTTTCTTT.

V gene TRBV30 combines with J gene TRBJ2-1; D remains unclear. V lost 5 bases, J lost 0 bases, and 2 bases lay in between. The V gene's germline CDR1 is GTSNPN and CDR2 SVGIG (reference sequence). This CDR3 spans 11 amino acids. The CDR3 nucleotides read TGTGCCTGGGACTCCTACAATGAGCAGTTCTTC. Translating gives CAWDSYNEQFF.

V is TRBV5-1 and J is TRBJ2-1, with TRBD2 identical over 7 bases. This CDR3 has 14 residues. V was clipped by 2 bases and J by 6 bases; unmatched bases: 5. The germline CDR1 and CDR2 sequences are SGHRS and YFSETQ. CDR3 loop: CASSLGTIANEQFF. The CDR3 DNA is TGCGCCAGCAGCTTAGGGACTATAGCCAATGAGCAGTTCTTC.

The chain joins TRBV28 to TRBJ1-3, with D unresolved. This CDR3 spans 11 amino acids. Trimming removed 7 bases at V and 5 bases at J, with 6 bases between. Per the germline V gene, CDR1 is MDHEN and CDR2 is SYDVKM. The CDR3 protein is CASIRRNTIYF. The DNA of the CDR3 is TGTGCCAGCATAAGGCGAAACACCATATATTTT.

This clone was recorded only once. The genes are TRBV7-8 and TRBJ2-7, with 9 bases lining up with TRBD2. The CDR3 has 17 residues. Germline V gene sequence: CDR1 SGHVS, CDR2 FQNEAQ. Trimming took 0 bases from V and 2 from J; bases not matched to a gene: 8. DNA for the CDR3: TGTGCCAGCAGCTTAGCCCTGACTAGCGGAGGGGCCTACGAGCAGTACTTC. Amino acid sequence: CASSLALTSGGAYEQYF. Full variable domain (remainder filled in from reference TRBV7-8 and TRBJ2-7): GAGVSQSPRYKVAKRGQDVALRCDPISGHVSLFWYQQALGQGPEFLTYFQNEAQLDKSGLPSDRFFAERPEGSVSTLKIQRTQQEDSAVYLCASSLALTSGGAYEQYFGPGTRLTVT.

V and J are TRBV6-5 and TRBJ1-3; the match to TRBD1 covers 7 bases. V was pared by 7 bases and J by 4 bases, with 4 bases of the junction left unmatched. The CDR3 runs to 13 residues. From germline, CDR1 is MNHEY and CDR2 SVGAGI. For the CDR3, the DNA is TGTGCCAGCACAATGGGACAGGGAAACACCATATATTTT. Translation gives CASTMGQGNTIYF.

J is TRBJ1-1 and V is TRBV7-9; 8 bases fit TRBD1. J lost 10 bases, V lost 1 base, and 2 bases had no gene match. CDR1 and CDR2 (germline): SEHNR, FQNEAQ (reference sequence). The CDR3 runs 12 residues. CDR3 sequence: CASSLVDRAAFF. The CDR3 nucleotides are TGTGCCAGCAGCTTAGTGGACAGGGCAGCTTTCTTT.